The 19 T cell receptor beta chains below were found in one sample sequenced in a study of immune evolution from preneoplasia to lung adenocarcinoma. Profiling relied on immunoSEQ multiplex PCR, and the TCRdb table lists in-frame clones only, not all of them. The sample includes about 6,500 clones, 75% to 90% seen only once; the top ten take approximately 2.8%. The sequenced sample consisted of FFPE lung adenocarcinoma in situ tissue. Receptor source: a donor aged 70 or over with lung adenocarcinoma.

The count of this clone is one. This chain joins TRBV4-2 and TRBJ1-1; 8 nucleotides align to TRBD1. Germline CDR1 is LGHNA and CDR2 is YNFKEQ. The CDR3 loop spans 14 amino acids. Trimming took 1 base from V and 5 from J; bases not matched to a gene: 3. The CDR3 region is CASSQAGGRTEAFF. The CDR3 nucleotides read TGTGCCAGCAGCCAAGCAGGGGGCAGGACTGAAGCTTTCTTT.

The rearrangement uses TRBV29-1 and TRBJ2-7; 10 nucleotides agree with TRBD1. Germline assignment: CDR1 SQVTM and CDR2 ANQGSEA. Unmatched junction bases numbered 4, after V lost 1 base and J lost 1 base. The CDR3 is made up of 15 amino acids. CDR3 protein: CSVEGLGQGSYEQYF. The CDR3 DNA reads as TGCAGCGTTGAAGGACTGGGACAGGGGTCCTACGAGCAGTACTTC.

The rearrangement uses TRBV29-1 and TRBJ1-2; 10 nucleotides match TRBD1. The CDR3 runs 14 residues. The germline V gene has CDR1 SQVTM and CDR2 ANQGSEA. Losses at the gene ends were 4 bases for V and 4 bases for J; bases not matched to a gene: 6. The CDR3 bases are TGCAGCGTTGTTCGGGACAGGGGATCCTATGGCTACACCTTC. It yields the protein CSVVRDRGSYGYTF.

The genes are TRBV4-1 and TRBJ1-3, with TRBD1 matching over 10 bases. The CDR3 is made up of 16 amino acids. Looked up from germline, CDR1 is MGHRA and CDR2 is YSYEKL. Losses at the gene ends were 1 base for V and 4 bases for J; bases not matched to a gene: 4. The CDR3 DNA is TGCGCCAGCAGCCAAGTTGGGACAGGGGTCGGAAACACCATATATTTT. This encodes CASSQVGTGVGNTIYF.

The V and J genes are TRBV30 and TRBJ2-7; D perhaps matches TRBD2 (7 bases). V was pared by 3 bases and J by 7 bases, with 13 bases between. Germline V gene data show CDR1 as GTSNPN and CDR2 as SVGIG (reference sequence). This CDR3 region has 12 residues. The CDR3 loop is CAWRRGGGEQYF. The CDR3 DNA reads TGTGCCTGGAGACGAGGGGGGGGAGAGCAGTACTTC.

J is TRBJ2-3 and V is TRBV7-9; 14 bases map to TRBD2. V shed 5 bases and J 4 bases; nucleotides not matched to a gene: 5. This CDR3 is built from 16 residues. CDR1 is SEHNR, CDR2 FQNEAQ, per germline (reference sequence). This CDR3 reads CASSRLAGGIADTQYF. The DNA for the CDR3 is TGTGCCAGCAGCCGACTAGCGGGAGGGATTGCAGATACGCAGTATTTT.

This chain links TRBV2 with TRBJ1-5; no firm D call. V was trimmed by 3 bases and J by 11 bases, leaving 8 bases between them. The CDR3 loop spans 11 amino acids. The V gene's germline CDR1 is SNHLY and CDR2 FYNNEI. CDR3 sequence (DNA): TGTGCCAGCAGTGAGTCTAAGACCCAGCATTTT. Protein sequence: CASSESKTQHF.

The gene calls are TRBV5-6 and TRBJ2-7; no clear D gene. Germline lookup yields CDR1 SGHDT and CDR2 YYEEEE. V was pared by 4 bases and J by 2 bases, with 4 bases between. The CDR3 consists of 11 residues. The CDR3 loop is CASSTTYEQYF. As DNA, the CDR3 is TGTGCCAGCAGCACTACCTACGAGCAGTACTTC.

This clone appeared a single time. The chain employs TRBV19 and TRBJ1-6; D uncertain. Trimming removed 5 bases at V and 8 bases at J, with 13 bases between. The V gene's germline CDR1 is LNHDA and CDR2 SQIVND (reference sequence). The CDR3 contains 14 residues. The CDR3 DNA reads TGTGCCAGTAGTCACGGAACCGGGTATTCACCCCTCCACTTT. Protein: CASSHGTGYSPLHF.

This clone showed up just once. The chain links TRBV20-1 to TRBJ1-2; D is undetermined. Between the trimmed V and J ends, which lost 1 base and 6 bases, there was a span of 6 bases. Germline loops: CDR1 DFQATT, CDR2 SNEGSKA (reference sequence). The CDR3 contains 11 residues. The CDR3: CSARAGNGYTF. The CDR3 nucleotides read TGCAGTGCTAGAGCGGGGAATGGCTACACCTTC.

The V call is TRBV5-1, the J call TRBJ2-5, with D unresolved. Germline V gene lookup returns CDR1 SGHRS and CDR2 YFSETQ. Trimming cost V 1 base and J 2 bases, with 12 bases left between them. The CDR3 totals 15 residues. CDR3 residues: CASSLNVAEQETQYF. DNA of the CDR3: TGCGCCAGCAGCTTGAACGTCGCGGAACAAGAGACCCAGTACTTC.

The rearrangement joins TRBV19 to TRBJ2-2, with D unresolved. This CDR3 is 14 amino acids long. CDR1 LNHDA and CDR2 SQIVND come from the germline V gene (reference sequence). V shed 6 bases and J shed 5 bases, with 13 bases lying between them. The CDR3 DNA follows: TGTGCCAGTAGACACAACATGCAAACCGGGGAGCTGTTTTTT. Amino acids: CASRHNMQTGELFF.

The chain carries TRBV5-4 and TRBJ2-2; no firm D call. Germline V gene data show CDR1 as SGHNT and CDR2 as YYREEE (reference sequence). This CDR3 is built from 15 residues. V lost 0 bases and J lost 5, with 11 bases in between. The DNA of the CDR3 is TGTGCCAGCAGCTTGGAGGGCACCTCGACCGGGGAGCTGTTTTTT. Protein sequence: CASSLEGTSTGELFF.

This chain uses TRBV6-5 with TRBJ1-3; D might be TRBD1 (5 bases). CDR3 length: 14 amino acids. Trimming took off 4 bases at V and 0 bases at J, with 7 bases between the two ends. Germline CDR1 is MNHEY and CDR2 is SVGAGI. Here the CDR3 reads CASSFDSSGNTIYF. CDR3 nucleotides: TGTGCCAGCAGTTTCGACAGCTCTGGAAACACCATATATTTT.

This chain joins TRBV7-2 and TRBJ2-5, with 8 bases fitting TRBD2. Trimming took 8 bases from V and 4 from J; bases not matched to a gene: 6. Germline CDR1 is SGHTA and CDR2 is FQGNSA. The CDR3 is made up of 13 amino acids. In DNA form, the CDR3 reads TGTGCCAGCTCACGGGGGGGAGGAGAGACCCAGTACTTC. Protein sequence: CASSRGGGETQYF.

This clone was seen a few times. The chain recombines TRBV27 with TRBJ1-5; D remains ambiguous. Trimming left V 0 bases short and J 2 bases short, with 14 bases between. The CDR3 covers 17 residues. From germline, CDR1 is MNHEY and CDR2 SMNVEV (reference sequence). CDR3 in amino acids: CASSLSLVDGGNQPQHF. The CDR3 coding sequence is TGTGCCAGCAGTTTATCGCTGGTCGACGGAGGCAATCAGCCCCAGCATTTT.

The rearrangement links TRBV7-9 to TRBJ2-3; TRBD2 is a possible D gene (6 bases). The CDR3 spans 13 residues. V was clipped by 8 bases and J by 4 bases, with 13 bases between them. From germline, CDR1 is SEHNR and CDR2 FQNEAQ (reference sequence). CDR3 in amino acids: CASAGFGADTQYF. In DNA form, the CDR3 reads TGTGCCAGCGCGGGGTTCGGGGCAGATACGCAGTATTTT.

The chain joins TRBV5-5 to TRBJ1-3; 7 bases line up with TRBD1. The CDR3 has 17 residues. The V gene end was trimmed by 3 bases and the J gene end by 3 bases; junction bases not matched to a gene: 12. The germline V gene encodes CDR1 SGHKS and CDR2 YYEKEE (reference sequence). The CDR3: CASSSTPTGRGGNTIYF. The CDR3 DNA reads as TGTGCCAGCAGCTCCACACCGACAGGGCGTGGTGGAAACACCATATATTTT.

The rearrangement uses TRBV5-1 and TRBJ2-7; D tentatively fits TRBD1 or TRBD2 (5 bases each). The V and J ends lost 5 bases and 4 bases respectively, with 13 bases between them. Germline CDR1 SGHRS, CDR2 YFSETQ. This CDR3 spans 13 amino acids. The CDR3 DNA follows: TGCGCCAGCAGATGGGACGGAAGATACGAGCAGTACTTC. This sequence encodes CASRWDGRYEQYF. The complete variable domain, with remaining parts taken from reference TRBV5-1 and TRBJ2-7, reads KAGVTQTPRYLIKTRGQQVTLSCSPISGHRSVSWYQQTPGQGLQFLFEYFSETQRNKGNFPGRFSGRQFSNSRSEMNVSTLELGDSALYLCASRWDGRYEQYFGPGTRLTVT.